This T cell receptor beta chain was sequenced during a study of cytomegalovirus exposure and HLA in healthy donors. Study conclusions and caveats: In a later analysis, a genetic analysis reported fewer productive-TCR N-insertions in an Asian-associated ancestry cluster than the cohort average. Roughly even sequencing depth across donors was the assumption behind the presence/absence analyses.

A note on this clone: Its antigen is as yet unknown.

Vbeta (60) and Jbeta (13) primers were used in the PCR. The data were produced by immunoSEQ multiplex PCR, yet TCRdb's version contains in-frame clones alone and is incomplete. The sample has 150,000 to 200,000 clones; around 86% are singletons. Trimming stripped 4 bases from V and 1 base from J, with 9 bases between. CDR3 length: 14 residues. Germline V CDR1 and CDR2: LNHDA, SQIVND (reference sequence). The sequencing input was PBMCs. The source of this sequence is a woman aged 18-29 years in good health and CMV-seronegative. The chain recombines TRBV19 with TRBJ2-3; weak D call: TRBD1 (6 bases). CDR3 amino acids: CASSTRQGTDTQYF. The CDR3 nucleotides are TGTGCCAGTAGTACACGACAGGGCACAGATACGCAGTATTTT.